A single sample gave rise to the 30 T cell receptor beta chains below, sequenced in a study of cytomegalovirus exposure and HLA in healthy donors. This PCR relied on a set of 60 Vbeta primers and 13 Jbeta primers. Using immunoSEQ multiplex PCR, the repertoire was profiled, and TCRdb retains in-frame clones only, with some absent. The table shows 60,000 or so clones, with roughly 74% occurring only once. The sequenced material came from PBMCs. The receptors were gathered from a woman in her thirties or forties in good health and CMV-seropositive.

In nucleotides, the CDR3 is TGTGCCAGCAGTTACTCGGGGATGGGGCAGGGTAACGGCTACACCTTC. Amino acid sequence: CASSYSGMGQGNGYTF. The chain has TRBV6-5 and TRBJ1-2; TRBD1 might be the D (5 bases). The CDR3 is 16 amino acids. Germline CDR1 MNHEY, CDR2 SVGAGI. V lost 0 bases and J 8 bases, leaving 19 bases between the germline ends.

With respect to this clone: One end of the junction does not line up with germline, which may come from a read error. The chain carries TRBV14 and TRBJ1-5; D uncertain. The germline gives CDR1 SGHDN, CDR2 FVKESK. This CDR3 has 17 amino acids. The CDR3: CASSQDLADYSNQPRHF. As DNA, the CDR3 is TGTGCCAGCAGCCAAGATTTGGCAGATTATAGCAATCAGCCCCGGCATTTT.

This clone was seen a few times. V gene TRBV7-2 combines with J gene TRBJ2-3, with TRBD2 matching over 7 bases. This CDR3 contains 14 residues. Losses at the gene ends were 3 bases for V and 2 bases for J; bases not matched to a gene: 2. Germline CDR1 and CDR2: SGHTA and FQGNSA. The CDR3 DNA reads as TGTGCCAGCAGCTTCGGGGGGTCCACAGATACGCAGTATTTT. This sequence encodes CASSFGGSTDTQYF.

This chain joins TRBV20-1 and TRBJ2-1, with a possible D match to TRBD2 (6 bases). Germline V gives CDR1 DFQATT, CDR2 SNEGSKA (reference sequence). The CDR3 runs to 11 residues. Trimming removed 0 bases at V and 12 bases at J, with 9 bases between. CDR3 in amino acids: CSARDMRGQFF. In DNA form, the CDR3 reads TGCAGTGCTAGAGATATGCGGGGGCAGTTCTTC.

The genes are TRBV7-2 and TRBJ2-3; the match to TRBD2 covers 9 bases. J lost 2 bases, V lost 5 bases, and 5 bases had no gene match. CDR1 SGHTA and CDR2 FQGNSA come from the germline V gene. This CDR3 is built from 15 residues. This CDR3 reads CASSPSGGSTDTQYF. DNA for the CDR3: TGTGCCAGCAGCCCAAGCGGGGGGTCCACAGATACGCAGTATTTT.

J is TRBJ2-6 and V is TRBV5-1, with 7 bases identical to TRBD1. Germline V gene sequence: CDR1 SGHRS, CDR2 YFSETQ. The CDR3 loop spans 16 amino acids. V shed 5 bases, J shed 0 bases, and the junction held 5 bases outside the gene matches. In DNA, the CDR3 is TGCGCCAGCAGGGGACAGTCCTCCTCTGGGGCCAACGTCCTGACTTTC. It encodes CASRGQSSSGANVLTF.

This clone was picked up a small number of times. This CDR3 is CASSSRDGENTEAFF. The CDR3 bases are TGTGCCAGCAGCTCCCGGGATGGGGAGAACACTGAAGCTTTCTTT. The chain couples TRBV5-6 to TRBJ1-1; D unclear. Germline V lookup: CDR1 SGHDT, CDR2 YYEEEE. Trimming left V 3 bases short and J 1 base short, with 13 bases between. The CDR3 loop spans 15 amino acids.

This clone showed up just once. This rearrangement joins TRBV30 to TRBJ2-3; TRBD2 matches at 16 bases. V dropped 4 bases and J dropped 1; count of bases not matched to a gene: 8. CDR3 length: 18 amino acids. Germline V gives CDR1 GTSNPN, CDR2 SVGIG (reference sequence). CDR3 sequence reads: CAWNPGTSGGVGTDTQYF. DNA for the CDR3: TGTGCCTGGAACCCCGGGACTAGCGGGGGGGTAGGCACAGATACGCAGTATTTT.

The chain carries TRBV19 and TRBJ1-2; D is possibly TRBD1 (5 bases). Per the germline V gene, CDR1 is LNHDA and CDR2 is SQIVND (reference sequence). Between the trimmed V and J ends, which lost 2 bases and 7 bases, there was a span of 14 bases. The CDR3 runs 14 residues. DNA of the CDR3: TGTGCCAGTAGTATAAGGGGAATGGACGGTGGCTACACCTTC. Its translation: CASSIRGMDGGYTF.

A few counts support this clone. The chain combines TRBV6-5 with TRBJ2-7; unclear D gene. The CDR3 spans 16 residues. From germline, CDR1 is MNHEY and CDR2 SVGAGI. The V gene lost 2 bases and the J gene lost 4 bases, with 18 bases spanning the gap. Here the CDR3 DNA reads TGTGCCAGCAGTTACGAGGTCAGTCCGGGTGGATACGAGCAGTACTTC. This translates into CASSYEVSPGGYEQYF.

V is TRBV10-3 and J is TRBJ2-1, with 10 bases aligning to TRBD1. The ends lost 6 bases at V and 12 bases at J; junction bases unmatched: 8. This CDR3 contains 13 residues. Germline CDR1 ENHRY, CDR2 SYGVKD. The CDR3 bases are TGTGCCATCAGGGGACAGGGGATAGGGGGGCAGTTCTTC. Residues: CAIRGQGIGGQFF.

This clone came up a few times. The chain couples TRBV27 to TRBJ1-5, with D possibly matching TRBD1 (5 bases). The CDR3 totals 18 residues. Germline loops: CDR1 MNHEY, CDR2 SMNVEV (reference sequence). V was cut by 7 bases and J by 0 bases, with 22 bases left in between. The CDR3, as DNA: TGTGCCAGCACCCTGGGGCCAGCGGGGCCTTATAGCAATCAGCCCCAGCATTTT. Residues: CASTLGPAGPYSNQPQHF.

The V and J genes are TRBV7-9 and TRBJ1-2; the D is unclear. With 3 bases removed from V and 1 base from J, the gap between germline ends came to 6 bases. There are 13 residues in the CDR3. In germline, CDR1 is SEHNR, CDR2 FQNEAQ (reference sequence). The CDR3, as DNA: TGTGCCAGCAGCTTCGAGGGTAACTATGGCTACACCTTC. It yields the protein CASSFEGNYGYTF.

The V call is TRBV7-8, the J call TRBJ1-5; 9 bases match TRBD1. This CDR3 has 15 residues. V trimming: 5 bases; J trimming: 6 bases; junction bases outside the gene matches: 8. Germline CDR1 is SGHVS and CDR2 is FQNEAQ. The CDR3 sequence is CASSQGTGSAQPQHF. DNA of the CDR3: TGTGCCAGCAGCCAAGGGACAGGGTCCGCTCAGCCCCAGCATTTT.

The rearrangement links TRBV9 to TRBJ2-4; D is unclear. Germline V gene data show CDR1 as SGDLS and CDR2 as YYNGEE. V was trimmed by 3 bases and J by 1 base, leaving 11 bases between them. The length of the CDR3 is 15 residues. Here the CDR3 DNA reads TGTGCCAGCAGCGCTGGGCCGGCGGCCAAAAACATTCAGTACTTC. Encoded protein: CASSAGPAAKNIQYF.

V usage is TRBV7-8 and J usage is TRBJ1-1; 8 positions agree with TRBD1. The CDR3 spans 14 residues. Germline V lookup: CDR1 SGHVS, CDR2 FQNEAQ. J gave up 5 bases and V 1 base, and 3 bases lay outside the gene matches. CDR3 sequence reads: CASSLGTGRTEAFF. The DNA for the CDR3 is TGTGCCAGCAGCTTAGGGACAGGGAGAACTGAAGCTTTCTTT. The variable domain in full, with the rest retrieved from reference TRBV7-8 and TRBJ1-1, is GAGVSQSPRYKVAKRGQDVALRCDPISGHVSLFWYQQALGQGPEFLTYFQNEAQLDKSGLPSDRFFAERPEGSVSTLKIQRTQQEDSAVYLCASSLGTGRTEAFFGQGTRLTVV.

This clone was recorded only once. The chain combines TRBV6-5 with TRBJ1-2; D remains unclear. Trimming shortened V by 7 bases and J by 5 bases, and 14 bases separated the two germline ends. The CDR3 is 13 residues long. Germline loops: CDR1 MNHEY, CDR2 SVGAGI. The CDR3 DNA is TGTGCCAGCACCCAGGCCGTTTTATATGGCTACACCTTC. This encodes CASTQAVLYGYTF.

The chain combines TRBV5-6 with TRBJ2-7; D is unclear. The CDR3 is made up of 15 amino acids. Germline loops: CDR1 SGHDT, CDR2 YYEEEE. V was shortened by 4 bases and J by 0 bases, with 14 bases between the two germline ends. CDR3 in amino acids: CASSRPAGVSYEQYF. The CDR3 DNA is TGTGCCAGCAGCCGTCCAGCCGGAGTCTCCTACGAGCAGTACTTC.

The V and J genes are TRBV7-9 and TRBJ2-5; 7 nucleotides agree with TRBD2. With V trimmed by 1 base and J by 5 bases, 10 bases remained unmatched. Germline lookup yields CDR1 SEHNR and CDR2 FQNEAQ (reference sequence). The length of the CDR3 is 16 residues. CDR3 loop: CASSLEGRGVRETQYF. The CDR3 region has the DNA TGTGCCAGCAGCTTAGAAGGCCGGGGGGTGAGGGAGACCCAGTACTTC.

This clone appeared a few times. V is TRBV7-9 and J is TRBJ1-5, with 8 nucleotides matching TRBD1. The CDR3 runs 16 residues. V was pared by 3 bases and J by 2 bases, with 6 bases of the junction left unmatched. Germline V gene sequence: CDR1 SEHNR, CDR2 FQNEAQ (reference sequence). CDR3 in DNA: TGTGCCAGCAGCTTCACCGGGACAGGAGGCAATCAGCCCCAGCATTTT. Its translation is CASSFTGTGGNQPQHF.

This clone appeared a few times. The rearrangement joins TRBV9 to TRBJ2-7, with D perhaps matching TRBD1 (5 bases). V lost 4 bases to trimming and J lost 0 bases, with 11 bases between them. CDR3 length: 14 amino acids. Germline CDR1 SGDLS, CDR2 YYNGEE. The CDR3 sequence is CASSPQVNSYEQYF. The CDR3 DNA reads TGTGCCAGCAGCCCACAGGTTAACTCCTACGAGCAGTACTTC.

J is TRBJ1-4 and V is TRBV4-3, with a weak D call TRBD1 (5 bases). The germline V gene encodes CDR1 LGHNA and CDR2 YSLEER. The CDR3 is 16 residues long. Trimming took off 6 bases at V and 6 bases at J, with 20 bases between the two ends. The CDR3: CASSKTGGIFHEKLFF. CDR3 coding DNA: TGCGCCAGCAGTAAGACCGGGGGAATTTTTCATGAAAAACTGTTTTTT.

The chain joins TRBV5-1 to TRBJ2-1, with TRBD2 identical over 9 bases. The CDR3 extends over 14 amino acids. CDR1 is SGHRS, CDR2 YFSETQ, per germline. Trimming removed 7 bases from V and 6 bases from J; junction bases left unmatched: 8. The chain's CDR3 is CASRGVAGANEQFF. The DNA for the CDR3 is TGCGCCAGCCGCGGGGTAGCGGGAGCCAATGAGCAGTTCTTC.

The rearrangement links TRBV19 to TRBJ1-2; D is unresolved. The CDR3 is 15 amino acids. CDR1 and CDR2 from the germline V gene are LNHDA and SQIVND (reference sequence). Trimming left V 3 bases short and J 6 bases short, with 17 bases between. Here the CDR3 reads CASSIGGGSLHGYTF. The DNA for the CDR3 is TGTGCCAGTAGTATCGGAGGAGGTTCCTTACATGGCTACACCTTC.

This sequence joins TRBV29-1 and TRBJ2-4; TRBD1 might be the D (6 bases). Germline CDR1 SQVTM, CDR2 ANQGSEA. The CDR3 has 13 residues. Trimming removed 7 bases at V and 5 bases at J, with 15 bases between. The CDR3 protein is CSAEGENQNIQYF. CDR3 in DNA: TGCAGCGCCGAGGGGGAGAACCAAAACATTCAGTACTTC.

The V and J genes are TRBV6-4 and TRBJ2-3, with 12 positions matching TRBD2. The germline CDR1 and CDR2 sequences are MRHNA and SNTAGT. With 3 bases clipped from V and 2 bases from J, the junction kept 12 bases outside the gene matches. The CDR3 runs to 19 residues. The CDR3 DNA reads TGTGCCAGCAGTGAACGAACTAGCGGGGGGTACCCCCCCACAGATACGCAGTATTTT. It encodes CASSERTSGGYPPTDTQYF.

This clone appeared once. V and J are TRBV29-1 and TRBJ1-4; 10 bases line up with TRBD1. The CDR3 covers 14 residues. Germline V gene lookup returns CDR1 SQVTM and CDR2 ANQGSEA. Unmatched junction bases numbered 4, after V lost 2 bases and J lost 7 bases. This chain's CDR3 is CSVETGQGSEKLFF. For the CDR3, the DNA is TGCAGCGTTGAAACGGGACAGGGGTCTGAAAAACTGTTTTTT.

V and J are TRBV19 and TRBJ1-3; 7 bases are a match to TRBD1. This CDR3 is built from 14 residues. J gave up 1 base and V 7 bases, and 4 bases lay outside the gene matches. Germline V gene lookup returns CDR1 LNHDA and CDR2 SQIVND (reference sequence). CDR3 in DNA: TGTGCCAGTACAGGGACAGCATCTGGAAACACCATATATTTT. This encodes CASTGTASGNTIYF.

This chain connects TRBV25-1 to TRBJ2-3, with 9 bases that match TRBD2. The CDR3 has 15 amino acids. J lost 5 bases, V lost 4 bases, and 7 bases had no gene match. Germline-derived CDR1 and CDR2 are MGHDK and SYGVNS. CDR3 coding DNA: TGTGCCAGCAGTGCCTTAGCGGGGGCTGGAGATACGCAGTATTTT. It translates to CASSALAGAGDTQYF.

This chain connects TRBV30 to TRBJ2-7; D is possibly TRBD1 (6 bases). This CDR3 is built from 14 residues. CDR1 is GTSNPN and CDR2 is SVGIG in the germline V gene (reference sequence). The ends were cut back, 2 bases at V and 9 bases at J, with 20 bases in the middle. The CDR3 nucleotides read TGTGCCTGGAGTATTGGCAGGGGCGACGTAGGGCAGTACTTC. Its translation: CAWSIGRGDVGQYF.